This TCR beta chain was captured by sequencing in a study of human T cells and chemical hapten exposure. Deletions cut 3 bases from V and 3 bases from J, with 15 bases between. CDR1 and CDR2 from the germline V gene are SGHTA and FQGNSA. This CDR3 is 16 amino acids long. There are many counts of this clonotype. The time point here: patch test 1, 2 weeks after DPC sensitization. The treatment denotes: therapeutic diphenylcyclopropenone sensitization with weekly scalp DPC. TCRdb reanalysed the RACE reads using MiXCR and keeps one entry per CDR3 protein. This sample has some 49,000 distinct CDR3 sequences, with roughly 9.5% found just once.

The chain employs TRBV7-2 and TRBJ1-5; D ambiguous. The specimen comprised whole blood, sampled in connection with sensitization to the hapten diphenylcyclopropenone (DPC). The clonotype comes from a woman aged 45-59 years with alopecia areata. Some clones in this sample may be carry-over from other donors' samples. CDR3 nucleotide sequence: TGTGCCAGCAGCTTGCTTGGGAAGCCCAACAATCAGCCCCAGCATTTT. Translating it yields CASSLLGKPNNQPQHF.